This TCR beta chain was sequenced for a study of blood T cell repertoires in COVID-19. Study context: The samples span acute and convalescent COVID-19 from the United States, Italy and Spain. In each case, the material was cDNA or gDNA derived from T cells, B-cell-depleted T cells, or PBMCs.

The CDR3 is 15 residues long. Trimming removed 2 bases at V and 3 bases at J, with 16 bases between. Germline CDR1 and CDR2: SQVTM and ANQGSEA. This clone was counted only a few times. In the study's own analysis: How many nucleated cells were present was estimated from reference gene primer amplification. Repertoires were generated with immunoSEQ multiplex PCR, while TCRdb's copy carries only in-frame clones and drops some. V and J calls and clone size are as listed in that table; D and trimming were resolved from the DNA. The sample consists of just over 300,000 clones, nearly 90% of them appearing once.

The specimen was PBMCs or T cells enriched from blood (not recorded which). The chain recombines TRBV29-1 with TRBJ1-1, with D unresolved. The sequence derives from a young woman with acute COVID-19. CDR3 DNA: TGCAGCGTTGAACGGGAGGGTGGTTTTGACACTGAAGCTTTCTTT. It is translated as CSVEREGGFDTEAFF. The complete variable domain, with remaining parts taken from reference TRBV29-1 and TRBJ1-1, reads SAVISQKPSRDICQRGTSLTIQCQVDSQVTMMFWYRQQPGQSLTLIATANQGSEATYESGFVIDKFPISRPNLTFSTLTVSNMSPEDSSIYLCSVEREGGFDTEAFFGQGTRLTVV.